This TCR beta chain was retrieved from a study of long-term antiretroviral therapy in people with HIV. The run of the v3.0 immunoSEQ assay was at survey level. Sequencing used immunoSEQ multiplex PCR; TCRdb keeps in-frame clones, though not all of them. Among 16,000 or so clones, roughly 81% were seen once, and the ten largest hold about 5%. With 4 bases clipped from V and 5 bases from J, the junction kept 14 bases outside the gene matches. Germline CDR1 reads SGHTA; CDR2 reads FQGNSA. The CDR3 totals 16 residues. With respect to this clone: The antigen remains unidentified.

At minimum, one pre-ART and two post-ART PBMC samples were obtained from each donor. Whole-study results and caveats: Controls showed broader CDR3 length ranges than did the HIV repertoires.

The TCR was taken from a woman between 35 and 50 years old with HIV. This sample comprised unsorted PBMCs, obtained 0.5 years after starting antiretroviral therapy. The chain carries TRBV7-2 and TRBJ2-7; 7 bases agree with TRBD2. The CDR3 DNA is TGTGCCAGCAGCTCAAGCGGGAACACCGCAAGCCACGAGCAGTACTTC. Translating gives CASSSSGNTASHEQYF.